This is a list of T cell receptor beta chains from one sample in a study of a mutant IDH1 vaccine in newly diagnosed glioma. Generated by immunoSEQ multiplex PCR, the TCRdb table keeps only in-frame clones and is missing some. The sample contains over 45,000 clones, about 90% of which appear only once. Sequencing used PBMCs, obtained from a glioma patient treated with radiotherapy, temozolomide or both. The source of these receptors is a man over 45 with glioma. Each CDR3 is given with its conserved first and last residue. D genes are given only for firm matches. Clone size appears in some rows only: once, few, many, or a class for an expanded clone.

NA	TRBD1	TRBJ1-5	TRBV4-1	TGCGCCAGCAGCCAAGATCATTGGGACAGTAATCAGCCCCAGCATTTT	CASSQDHWDSNQPQHF
NA	NA	TRBJ1-4	TRBV2	TGTGCCAGCAGTGACCCGGGGGCCGTGGAGAAACTGTTTTTT	CASSDPGAVEKLFF
NA	NA	TRBJ1-1	TRBV7-9	TGTGCCAGCAGCCCGACCGACACTGAAGCTTTCTTT	CASSPTDTEAFF
NA	NA	TRBJ2-2	TRBV7-3	TGTGCCAGCAGCAAGACAGGGAACACCGGGGAGCTGTTTTTT	CASSKTGNTGELFF
once	NA	TRBJ1-2	TRBV27	TGTGCCAGCAGTCCACGCCCTTTCGGGCTTGAGTATGGCTACACCTTC	CASSPRPFGLEYGYTF
NA	TRBD1	TRBJ1-1	TRBV19	TGTGCCAGTGGGTCTGGGGCGTCGACAGGGGGCACTGAAGCTTTCTTT	CASGSGASTGGTEAFF
NA	TRBD1	TRBJ2-1	TRBV30	TGTGCCTGGAGCCCGGGACAGTATGAGCAGTTCTTC	CAWSPGQYEQFF
NA	NA	TRBJ2-7	TRBV28	TGTGCCAGCAGTGGAGTAGGGACTCCCGTTTACGAGCAGTACTTC	CASSGVGTPVYEQYF
NA	NA	TRBJ2-7	TRBV19	TGTGCCAGTAGCACGACTAGACAGGGCCCCCTGAGTCCCTACGAGCAGTACTTC	CASSTTRQGPLSPYEQYF
NA	TRBD1	TRBJ2-1	TRBV19	TGTGCCAGTAGTATAGATCAAGAGACAGGGCTATCTGAGCAGTTCTTC	CASSIDQETGLSEQFF
NA	TRBD2	TRBJ2-7	TRBV7-6	TGTGCCAGCAGCTTAGGCGGGAGGATGACCTACGAGCAGTACTTC	CASSLGGRMTYEQYF
NA	TRBD1	TRBJ1-5	TRBV28	TGTGCCAGCAGGAAGACAGGGGGAAGCAATCAGCCCCAGCATTTT	CASRKTGGSNQPQHF
NA	TRBD1	TRBJ2-2	TRBV4-2	TGTGCCAGCAGCCACGGGACAGGGGATGGGGAGCTGTTTTTT	CASSHGTGDGELFF
NA	NA	TRBJ2-3	TRBV29-1	TGCAGCGTTGAGGCTCCAACACTAACTCAGGGGCAGTATTTT	CSVEAPTLTQGQYF
NA	NA	TRBJ2-3	TRBV7-2	TGTGCCAGCAGCCCACGCCAGGGGCGGGGGTACACAGATACGCAGTATTTT	CASSPRQGRGYTDTQYF
NA	TRBD1	TRBJ2-7	TRBV9	TGTGCCAGCAGCGTAGCTGGGGACAGCTCCTACGAGCAGTACTTC	CASSVAGDSSYEQYF
NA	NA	TRBJ1-2	TRBV20-1	TGCAGTGCCGGGTCGGATTATGGCTACACCTTC	CSAGSDYGYTF
once	NA	TRBJ1-3	TRBV5-4	TGTGCCAGCAGCTTGGATGAGGGTGCTGGAAACACCATATATTTT	CASSLDEGAGNTIYF
NA	NA	TRBJ1-3	TRBV6-6	TGTGCCGTAGACAGTTTCGGCATAAACACCATATATTTT	CAVDSFGINTIYF
NA	NA	TRBJ2-5	TRBV7-2	TGTGCCAGCAGCCTGAAACTAGCACAAGAGACCCAGTACTTC	CASSLKLAQETQYF
NA	TRBD2	TRBJ2-5	TRBV5-1	TGCGCCAGCAGCCCCACGCTTCCGGGGGGGACCCAGTACTTC	CASSPTLPGGTQYF
NA	NA	TRBJ2-5	TRBV19	TGTGCCAGTAGTATCGGGACTGTCCAAGAGACCCAGTACTTC	CASSIGTVQETQYF
NA	TRBD2	TRBJ2-5	TRBV5-5	TGTGCCAGCAGCCCGGGACTAGCGGGGGGCGGGTACCAAGAGACCCAGTACTTC	CASSPGLAGGGYQETQYF
NA	TRBD1	TRBJ1-4	TRBV19	TGTGCCAGTGGGGACAGGGCCCGCGAGAAAAAACTGTTTTTT	CASGDRAREKKLFF
NA	TRBD1	TRBJ2-7	TRBV29-1	TGCAGCGTTGCCACAGGGGTCTCCTACGAGCAGTACTTC	CSVATGVSYEQYF
NA	NA	TRBJ2-1	TRBV27	TGTGCCAGCAGTTTGGGGAAAACCCAGTTCTTC	CASSLGKTQFF
NA	TRBD2	TRBJ2-3	TRBV9	TGTGCCAGCAGCCCGGGGACTAGCGGGGGGGGAGATACGCAGTATTTT	CASSPGTSGGGDTQYF
NA	NA	TRBJ1-1	TRBV7-6	TGTGCCAGCAGCTTAGATACGGCCATGGCTGAAGCTTTCTTT	CASSLDTAMAEAFF
NA	TRBD1	TRBJ1-5	TRBV6-1	TGTGCCAGCATTGCGAAGCGACAGGGACATCAGCCCCAGCATTTT	CASIAKRQGHQPQHF
NA	NA	TRBJ1-1	TRBV30	TGTGCCTGGTCGGCAAATATGAACACTGAAGCTTTCTTT	CAWSANMNTEAFF
NA	TRBD1	TRBJ2-7	TRBV27	TGTGCCAGCAGTTTGACAGGGGGCTCCTACGAGCAGTACTTC	CASSLTGGSYEQYF
NA	TRBD1	TRBJ1-4	TRBV4-3	TGCGCCAGCAGCCAAGATGCGTGGACAGGGAAGGAAAAACTGTTTTTT	CASSQDAWTGKEKLFF
few	NA	TRBJ1-5	TRBV7-8	TGTGCCAGCAGCTTAGGAGTTCAGGCGTTTGCCCAGCCCCAGCATTTT	CASSLGVQAFAQPQHF
once	NA	TRBJ1-1	TRBV11-2	TGTGCCAGCAGTAATATTCAGGCGGGCGGAGCTTTCTTT	CASSNIQAGGAFF
NA	NA	TRBJ2-7	TRBV7-2	TGTGCCAGCAGCTCTCCGGGACACACCTACGAGCAGTACTTC	CASSSPGHTYEQYF
NA	NA	TRBJ1-2	TRBV19	TGTGCCAGTAGTACGGGACGGGGGGACTATGGCTACACCTTC	CASSTGRGDYGYTF
once	TRBD1	TRBJ1-2	TRBV5-1	TGCGCCAGCAGCTCCTCGGGGGACAGGGGCGAAGGCTACACCTTC	CASSSSGDRGEGYTF
NA	TRBD2	TRBJ2-7	TRBV30	TGTGCCTGGAGTGTATCTTCTAGCGGGTCCCTCTACGAGCAGTACTTC	CAWSVSSSGSLYEQYF
once	NA	TRBJ2-7	TRBV27	TGTGCCAGCAGTTCGGCGGATGGGTTCTACGAGCAGTACTTC	CASSSADGFYEQYF
NA	NA	TRBJ2-3	TRBV14	TGTGCCAGCAGCCAAGATTGGAGGGGAGGAGGCACAGATACGCAGTATTTT	CASSQDWRGGGTDTQYF
NA	NA	TRBJ2-7	TRBV19	TGTGCCAGTAGTATTGGGAGCTCCTACGAGCAGTACTTC	CASSIGSSYEQYF
NA	TRBD2	TRBJ2-2	TRBV9	TGTGCCAGCAGCGTACTAGCGGGAGGGGCCGGGGAGCTGTTTTTT	CASSVLAGGAGELFF
NA	NA	TRBJ1-5	TRBV28	TGTGCCAGCAGTTTACTACGGGGGAGCAATCAGCCCCAGCATTTT	CASSLLRGSNQPQHF
NA	NA	TRBJ1-1	TRBV6-5	TGTGCCAGCAGTTACGGGTCGACAAAGAACACTGAAGCTTTCTTT	CASSYGSTKNTEAFF
NA	TRBD2	TRBJ2-1	TRBV5-5	TGTGCCAGCAGCCAGCGGGGGACCCACAATGAGCAGTTCTTC	CASSQRGTHNEQFF